This is a list of T cell receptor beta chains from one sample in a study of T-cell memory formation after mild COVID-19. From the 5' RACE reads, TCRdb called clonotypes with MiXCR, one entry per CDR3 protein. The data contain 300,000 to 400,000 distinct CDR3 sequences, about 13% of them singletons. Sequenced sample: PBMCs or a T cell subset sorted from them (not recorded which). Receptor source: a man in his late teens or twenties who had mild COVID-19 (a few samples of this study predate the infection). Cell type and time point are not known. Each CDR3 is given with its conserved first and last residue. D genes are given only for firm matches. Clone size is not always given. Where it is, it says once, few, many or a class for expanded clones.

abundance,d_gene,v_gene,j_gene,CDR3nt,CDR3aa
.,TRBD2,TRBV6-2/TRBV6-3,TRBJ2-1,TGTGCCAGCACTCCGGGGGGGCGTTCAAATGAGCAGTTCTTC,CASTPGGRSNEQFF
.,.,TRBV20-1,TRBJ1-4,TGCAGTGCTAGCGGGGCGCACCAAGAGGGGGCAACTAATGAAAAACTGTTTTTT,CSASGAHQEGATNEKLFF
few,.,TRBV5-1,TRBJ2-5,TGCGCCAGTAATGCAGGGAACCAAGAGACCCAGTACTTC,CASNAGNQETQYF
many,.,TRBV29-1,TRBJ1-5,TGCAGCGTTGAAGATCGGTCACAGTCGAGGCAGCCCCAGCATTTT,CSVEDRSQSRQPQHF
few,TRBD1,TRBV7-9,TRBJ1-1,TGTGCCAGCAGTAATGAGGGGGCAAGGGACACTGAAGCTTTCTTT,CASSNEGARDTEAFF
many,.,TRBV3-1,TRBJ2-5,TGTGCCAGCAGCCAAGAGGGGTTTGGGACCCAGTACTTC,CASSQEGFGTQYF
many,TRBD1,TRBV6-5,TRBJ2-3,TGTGCCACCCGAAGGAGAGGGGGCATCCCAGATACGCAGTATTTT,CATRRRGGIPDTQYF
.,.,TRBV3-1,TRBJ1-1,TGTGCCAGCAGCCCCCAGGGTCACCCTGAAGCTTTCTTT,CASSPQGHPEAFF
many,.,TRBV29-1,TRBJ2-7,TGCAGCGTACTGGACTACTACGAGCAGTACTTC,CSVLDYYEQYF
few,.,TRBV10-2,TRBJ2-4,TGCGCCAGCACTTCGGAGGGCGCCATTCAGTACTTC,CASTSEGAIQYF
few,TRBD1,TRBV10-3,TRBJ2-2,TGTGCCATCAGTGGGACAGGGGCGAACACCGGGGAGCTGTTTTTT,CAISGTGANTGELFF
.,TRBD2,TRBV5-4,TRBJ2-3,TGTGCCAGCAGCATTTACTTGGCGGGGGGGAGCACAGATACGCAGTATTTT,CASSIYLAGGSTDTQYF
few,.,TRBV12-3/TRBV12-4,TRBJ1-3,TGTGCCAGCAGCCCACTGCACTCTGGAAACACCATATATTTT,CASSPLHSGNTIYF
.,.,TRBV6-2/TRBV6-3,TRBJ1-1,TGTGCCAGCAGAGACATGAACACTGAAGCTTTCTTT,CASRDMNTEAFF
few,.,TRBV4-1,TRBJ2-3,TGCGCCAGCAGCCACCCTCTAGCGAAATCTACAGATACGCAGTATTTT,CASSHPLAKSTDTQYF
few,.,TRBV6-5,TRBJ2-2,TGTGCCAGCAGTTATCCCAGGTCGGGCACCGGGGAGCTGTTTTTT,CASSYPRSGTGELFF
few,TRBD2,TRBV20-1,TRBJ2-1,TGCAGTGCAATAGCGGGGGGCCCGCAGTTCTTC,CSAIAGGPQFF
many,.,TRBV7-9,TRBJ2-3,TGTGCCAGCAGCCTCTTCACAGATACGCAGTATTTT,CASSLFTDTQYF
few,.,TRBV5-1,TRBJ2-2,TGCGCCAGTTCCCCGTACCCCGGGGAGCTGTTTTTT,CASSPYPGELFF
.,.,TRBV27,TRBJ2-1,TGTGCCAGCAGTTGGCGAGGGGGCAATGAGCAGTTCTTC,CASSWRGGNEQFF
few,.,TRBV5-1,TRBJ1-4,TGCGCCAGCAGCTTGGAAGGGGCGAGTAATGAAAAACTGTTTTTT,CASSLEGASNEKLFF
many,.,TRBV4-1,TRBJ2-2,TGCGCCAGCAGCCAAACGTTTGCGCTCTCCGGGGAGCTGTTTTTT,CASSQTFALSGELFF
few,.,TRBV6-2/TRBV6-3,TRBJ2-3,TGTGCCAGCAGCCTAGACAATACGCAGTATTTT,CASSLDNTQYF
.,TRBD1,TRBV6-2/TRBV6-3,TRBJ1-2,TGTGCCAGCAGCGACCCAGGGACAGCTAACTATGGCTACACCTTC,CASSDPGTANYGYTF
many,.,TRBV5-1,TRBJ1-1,TGCGCCAGCAGCTTGGATGGGCCGCCCATCACTGAAGCTTTCTTT,CASSLDGPPITEAFF
.,.,TRBV13,TRBJ2-1,TGTGCCACCGAGAGATACAATGAGCAGTTCTTC,CATERYNEQFF
.,.,TRBV20-1,TRBJ2-3,TGCAGTGCTAGAGATCACACAGATACGCAGTATTTT,CSARDHTDTQYF
few,.,TRBV20-1,TRBJ1-5,TGCAGTGCCCGGGGGACACTGGATCAGCCCCAGCATTTT,CSARGTLDQPQHF
.,.,TRBV25-1,TRBJ1-2,TGTGCCAGCAGTGAATATGCGGCTGGGCAGAACAACTATGGCTACACCTTC,CASSEYAAGQNNYGYTF
.,.,TRBV6-6,TRBJ1-2,TGTGCCAGCAGTTCACCTCAGGGTACGCGCTACACCTTC,CASSSPQGTRYTF
many,.,TRBV5-1,TRBJ2-1,TGCGCCAGCAGCCCGGGACTTTACAATGAGCAGTTCTTC,CASSPGLYNEQFF
.,.,TRBV7-9,TRBJ1-5,TGTGCCAGCAGCGGGGGCGAGAGTCATAGCAATCAGCCCCAGCATTTT,CASSGGESHSNQPQHF
few,TRBD2,TRBV9,TRBJ2-5,TGTGCCAGCAGCGTAGCCGGGGGGAAAGGGGAGACCCAGTACTTC,CASSVAGGKGETQYF
few,.,TRBV6-5,TRBJ2-2,TGTGCCAGCAGTCTCGGTAGGGGGTACACCGGGGAGCTGTTTTTT,CASSLGRGYTGELFF
.,TRBD2,TRBV5-1,TRBJ2-3,TGCGCCAGCAGCTTTGGCCTAGCGGGGTTCACAGATACGCAGTATTTT,CASSFGLAGFTDTQYF
few,.,TRBV7-6,TRBJ2-5,TGTGCCAGCAGCTTAGTAACGGGGGCCAAAGAGACCCAGTACTTC,CASSLVTGAKETQYF
few,.,TRBV30,TRBJ2-3,TGTGCCTGGAGTGTACGCACAGATACGCAGTATTTT,CAWSVRTDTQYF
few,TRBD1,TRBV10-3,TRBJ2-5,TGTGCCATCAGTGGATGGACAGGGGGGACGGAGACCCAGTACTTC,CAISGWTGGTETQYF
few,.,TRBV6-5,TRBJ1-1,TGTGCCAGCAGTTACTCCCTCCTGAACACTGAAGCTTTCTTT,CASSYSLLNTEAFF
.,TRBD1,TRBV18,TRBJ2-5,TGTGCCAGCTCCCCATCCCCGGGACAGGGGCGAGAGACCCAGTACTTC,CASSPSPGQGRETQYF
.,.,TRBV6-5,TRBJ1-5,TGTGCCAGCAGTCTGATGCAACAGGGCGTGGGGCCGACTCAGCCCCAGCATTTT,CASSLMQQGVGPTQPQHF